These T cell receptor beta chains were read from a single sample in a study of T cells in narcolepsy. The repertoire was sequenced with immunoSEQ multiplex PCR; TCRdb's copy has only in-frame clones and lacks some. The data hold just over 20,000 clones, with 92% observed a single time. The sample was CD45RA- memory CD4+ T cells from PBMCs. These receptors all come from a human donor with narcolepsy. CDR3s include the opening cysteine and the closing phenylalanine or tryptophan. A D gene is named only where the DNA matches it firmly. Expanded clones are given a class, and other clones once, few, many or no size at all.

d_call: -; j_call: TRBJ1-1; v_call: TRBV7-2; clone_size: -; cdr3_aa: CASSTRQDSEAFF; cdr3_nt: TGTGCCAGCAGCACCCGACAGGACAGTGAAGCTTTCTTT
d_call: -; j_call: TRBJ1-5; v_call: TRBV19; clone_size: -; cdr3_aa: CASSAQGGVLNQPQHF; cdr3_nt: TGTGCCAGTAGTGCACAGGGCGGCGTACTGAATCAGCCCCAGCATTTT
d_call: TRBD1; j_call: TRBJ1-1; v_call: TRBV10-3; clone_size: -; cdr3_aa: CASMAGTGRTEAFF; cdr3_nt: TGTGCCTCAATGGCCGGGACAGGGAGGACTGAAGCTTTCTTT
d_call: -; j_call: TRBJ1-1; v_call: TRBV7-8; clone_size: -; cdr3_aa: CASSFIQGLNTEAFF; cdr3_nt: TGTGCCAGCAGCTTTATTCAGGGGTTGAACACTGAAGCTTTCTTT
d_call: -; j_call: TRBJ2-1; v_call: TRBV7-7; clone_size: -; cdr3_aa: CASSLGLGVPDEQFF; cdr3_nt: TGTGCTAGCAGCTTAGGTCTGGGCGTACCTGATGAGCAGTTCTTC
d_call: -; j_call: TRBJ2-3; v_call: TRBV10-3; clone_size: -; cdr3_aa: CAISDSHTSTDTQYF; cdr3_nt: TGTGCCATCAGTGACAGCCACACTAGCACAGATACGCAGTATTTT
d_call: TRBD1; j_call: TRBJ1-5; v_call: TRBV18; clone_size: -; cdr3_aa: CASSPQGAGMNQPQHF; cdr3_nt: TGTGCCAGCTCACCACAGGGGGCTGGCATGAATCAGCCCCAGCATTTT
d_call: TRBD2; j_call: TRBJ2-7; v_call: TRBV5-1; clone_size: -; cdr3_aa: CASSLGLAGSYEQYF; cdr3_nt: TGCGCCAGCAGCTTGGGATTAGCGGGATCCTACGAGCAGTACTTC
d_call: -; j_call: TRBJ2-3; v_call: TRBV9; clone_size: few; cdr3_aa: CASSPKGTGFGGTDTQYF; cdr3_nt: TGTGCCAGCAGCCCAAAGGGAACTGGATTCGGCGGCACAGATACGCAGTATTTT
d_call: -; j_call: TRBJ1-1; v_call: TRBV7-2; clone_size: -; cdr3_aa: CASSTRDGKNTEAFF; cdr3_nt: TGTGCCAGCAGCACCCGGGACGGGAAGAACACTGAAGCTTTCTTT
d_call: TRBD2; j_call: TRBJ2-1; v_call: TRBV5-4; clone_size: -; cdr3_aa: CASSLKSTSGSYNEQFF; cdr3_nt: TGTGCCAGCAGCTTGAAAAGTACTAGCGGGAGTTACAATGAGCAGTTCTTC
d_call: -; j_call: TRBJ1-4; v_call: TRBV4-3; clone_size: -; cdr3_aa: CASSQTHEKLFF; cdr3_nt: TGCGCCAGCAGCCAAACTCATGAAAAACTGTTTTTT
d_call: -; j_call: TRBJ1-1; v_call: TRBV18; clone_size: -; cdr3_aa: CASSSHNQGNTEAFF; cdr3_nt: TGTGCCAGCTCATCCCACAACCAAGGGAACACTGAAGCTTTCTTT
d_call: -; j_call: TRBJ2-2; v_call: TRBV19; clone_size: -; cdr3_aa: CASSITGWLPSGELFF; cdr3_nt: TGTGCCAGTAGTATAACGGGGTGGCTTCCGTCCGGGGAGCTGTTTTTT
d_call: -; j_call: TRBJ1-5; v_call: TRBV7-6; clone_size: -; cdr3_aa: CASSLVPARQIGPQHF; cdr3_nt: TGTGCCAGCAGCTTAGTCCCGGCCCGCCAAATAGGGCCCCAGCATTTT
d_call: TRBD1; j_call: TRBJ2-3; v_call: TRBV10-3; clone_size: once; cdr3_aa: CATHTRQGVDTQYF; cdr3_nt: TGTGCCACTCACACAAGACAGGGGGTGGATACGCAGTATTTT
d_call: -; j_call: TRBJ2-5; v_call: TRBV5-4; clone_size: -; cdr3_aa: CASSSGGRGSGTQYF; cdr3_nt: TGTGCCAGCAGCTCGGGGGGCAGAGGGTCTGGGACCCAGTACTTC
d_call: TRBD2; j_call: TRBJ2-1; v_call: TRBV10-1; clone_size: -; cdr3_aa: CASSLRKSGRINEQFF; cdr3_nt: TGCGCCAGCAGTCTCCGGAAGAGCGGGAGGATTAATGAGCAGTTCTTC
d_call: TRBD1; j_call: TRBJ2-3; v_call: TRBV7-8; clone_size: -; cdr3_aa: CASSLGQGAPDTQYF; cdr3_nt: TGTGCCAGCAGCTTAGGACAGGGGGCCCCAGATACGCAGTATTTT
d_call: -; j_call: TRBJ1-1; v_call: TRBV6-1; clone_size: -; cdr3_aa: CASSHHGGVNTEAFF; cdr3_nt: TGTGCCAGCAGTCACCATGGAGGGGTGAACACTGAAGCTTTCTTT
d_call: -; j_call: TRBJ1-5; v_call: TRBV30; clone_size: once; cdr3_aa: CAWSRQSNQPQHF; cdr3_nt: TGTGCCTGGAGTCGACAGAGCAATCAGCCCCAGCATTTT
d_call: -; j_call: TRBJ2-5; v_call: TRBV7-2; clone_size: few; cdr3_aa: CASSFRRGQETQYF; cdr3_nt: TGTGCCAGCAGCTTTCGACGCGGACAAGAGACCCAGTACTTC
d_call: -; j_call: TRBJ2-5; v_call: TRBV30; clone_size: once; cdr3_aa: CAWSGGGSFHF; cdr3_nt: TGTGCCTGGAGTGGGGGCGGGTCGTTCCACTTC
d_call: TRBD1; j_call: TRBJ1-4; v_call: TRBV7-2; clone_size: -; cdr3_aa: CASSWRQGWGEKLFF; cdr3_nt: TGTGCCAGCAGCTGGCGACAGGGTTGGGGGGAAAAACTGTTTTTT
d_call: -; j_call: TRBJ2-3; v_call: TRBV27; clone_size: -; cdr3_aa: CASNQAPGTDTQYF; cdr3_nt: TGTGCCAGCAATCAGGCTCCCGGCACAGATACGCAGTATTTT
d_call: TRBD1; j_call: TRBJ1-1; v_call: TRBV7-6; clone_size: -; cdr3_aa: CASSRQGGTEAFF; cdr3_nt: TGTGCCAGCAGTCGACAGGGTGGCACTGAAGCTTTCTTT
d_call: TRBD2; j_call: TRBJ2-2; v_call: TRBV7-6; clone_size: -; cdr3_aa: CASSLIPAGGSGELFF; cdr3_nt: TGTGCCAGCAGCTTAATTCCAGCGGGAGGGTCCGGGGAGCTGTTTTTT
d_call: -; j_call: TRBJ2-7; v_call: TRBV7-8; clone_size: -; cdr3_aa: CASSLGSIGALYEQYF; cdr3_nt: TGTGCCAGCAGCTTAGGTAGCATTGGGGCCCTCTACGAGCAGTACTTC
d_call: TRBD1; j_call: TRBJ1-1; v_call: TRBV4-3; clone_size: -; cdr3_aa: CASSQSGGVNTEAFF; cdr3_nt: TGCGCCAGCAGCCAATCAGGGGGGGTGAACACTGAAGCTTTCTTT
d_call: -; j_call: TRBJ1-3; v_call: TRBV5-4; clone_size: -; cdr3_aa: CASSLGQYGNTIYF; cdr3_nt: TGTGCCAGCAGCTTGGGGCAGTACGGAAACACCATATATTTT
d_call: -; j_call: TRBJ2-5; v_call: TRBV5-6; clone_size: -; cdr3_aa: CASSFGPGHRETQYF; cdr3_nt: -
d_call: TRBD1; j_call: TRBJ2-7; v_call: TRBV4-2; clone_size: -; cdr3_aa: CASSRGQGNHEQYF; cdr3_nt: TGTGCCAGCAGTAGAGGACAGGGGAACCACGAGCAGTACTTC
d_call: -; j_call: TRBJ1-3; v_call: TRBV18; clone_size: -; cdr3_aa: CASSPSQGFSGNTIYF; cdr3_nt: TGTGCCAGCTCACCATCGCAGGGCTTCTCTGGAAACACCATATATTTT
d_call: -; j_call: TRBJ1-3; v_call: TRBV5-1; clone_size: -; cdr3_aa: CASSLGYGTPGNTIYF; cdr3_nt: TGCGCCAGCAGCTTGGGGTACGGGACACCTGGAAACACCATATATTTT
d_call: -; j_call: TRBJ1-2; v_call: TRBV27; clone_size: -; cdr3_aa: CASSLSGGHGYTF; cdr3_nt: TGTGCCAGCAGTTTATCCGGGGGCCATGGCTACACCTTC
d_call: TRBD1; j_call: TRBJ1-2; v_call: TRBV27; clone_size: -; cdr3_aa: CASSLGRQGLNGYTF; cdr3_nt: TGTGCCAGCAGTTTGGGGAGACAGGGTTTGAACGGCTACACCTTC
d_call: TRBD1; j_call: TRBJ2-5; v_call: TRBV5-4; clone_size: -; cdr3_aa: CASSKGQDQETQYF; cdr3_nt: TGTGCCAGCAGCAAAGGACAGGACCAAGAGACCCAGTACTTC
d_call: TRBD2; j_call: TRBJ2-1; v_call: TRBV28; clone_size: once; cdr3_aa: CASAGLAGLSSYNEQFF; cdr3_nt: TGTGCCAGCGCGGGACTAGCGGGGTTGAGCTCCTACAATGAGCAGTTCTTC
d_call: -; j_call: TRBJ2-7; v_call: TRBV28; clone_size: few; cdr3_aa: CASSSGQSSYEQYF; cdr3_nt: TGTGCCAGCAGTTCCGGACAGAGCTCCTACGAGCAGTACTTC
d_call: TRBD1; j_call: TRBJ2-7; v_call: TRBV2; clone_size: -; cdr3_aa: CASSEGTGGSPYF; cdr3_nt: TGTGCCAGCAGCGAAGGGACAGGGGGTTCCCCGTACTTC
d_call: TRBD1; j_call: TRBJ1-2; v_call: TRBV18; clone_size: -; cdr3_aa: CASSPTTRQGAAGYTF; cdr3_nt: TGTGCCAGCTCACCAACCACACGTCAGGGGGCTGCTGGCTACACCTTC
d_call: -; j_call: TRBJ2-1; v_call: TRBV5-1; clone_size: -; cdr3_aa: CASSLRYEQFF; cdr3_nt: TGCGCCAGCAGCTTGAGGTATGAGCAGTTCTTC
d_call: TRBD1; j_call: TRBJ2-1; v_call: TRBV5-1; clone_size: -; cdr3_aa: CASSFLQGAVYNEQFF; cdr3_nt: TGCGCCAGCAGCTTCTTACAGGGGGCAGTCTACAATGAGCAGTTCTTC
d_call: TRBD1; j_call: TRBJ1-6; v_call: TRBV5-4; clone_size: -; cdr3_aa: CASSHGQGQGESPLHF; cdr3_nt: TGTGCCAGCAGCCACGGACAGGGTCAAGGGGAATCACCCCTCCACTTT
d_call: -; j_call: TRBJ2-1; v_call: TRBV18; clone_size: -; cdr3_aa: CASSPKASEQFF; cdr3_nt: TGTGCCAGCTCACCCAAAGCGAGTGAGCAGTTCTTC
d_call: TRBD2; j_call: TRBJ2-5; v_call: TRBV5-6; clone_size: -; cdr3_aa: CASSGGDGRAGWTQYF; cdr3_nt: TGTGCCAGCAGCGGGGGGGATGGCAGGGCCGGTTGGACCCAGTACTTC
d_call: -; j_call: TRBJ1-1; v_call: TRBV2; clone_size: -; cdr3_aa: CASERRVGDTEAFF; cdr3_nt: TGTGCCAGCGAGAGACGAGTCGGGGACACTGAAGCTTTCTTT
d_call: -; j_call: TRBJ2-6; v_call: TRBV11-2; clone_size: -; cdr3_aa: CATRYPGANVLTF; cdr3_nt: TGTGCCACACGTTATCCGGGGGCCAACGTCCTGACTTTC